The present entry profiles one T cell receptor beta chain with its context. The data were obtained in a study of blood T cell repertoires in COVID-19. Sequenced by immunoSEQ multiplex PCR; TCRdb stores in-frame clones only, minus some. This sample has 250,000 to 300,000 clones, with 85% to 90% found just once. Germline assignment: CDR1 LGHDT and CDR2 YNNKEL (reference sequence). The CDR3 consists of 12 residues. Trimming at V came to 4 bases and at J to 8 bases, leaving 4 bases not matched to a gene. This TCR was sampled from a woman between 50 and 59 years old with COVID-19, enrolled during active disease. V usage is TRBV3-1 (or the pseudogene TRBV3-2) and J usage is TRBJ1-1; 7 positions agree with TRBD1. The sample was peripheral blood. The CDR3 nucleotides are TGTGCCAGCAGCCTTCCAGGGGGAGAAGCTTTCTTT. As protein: CASSLPGGEAFF.